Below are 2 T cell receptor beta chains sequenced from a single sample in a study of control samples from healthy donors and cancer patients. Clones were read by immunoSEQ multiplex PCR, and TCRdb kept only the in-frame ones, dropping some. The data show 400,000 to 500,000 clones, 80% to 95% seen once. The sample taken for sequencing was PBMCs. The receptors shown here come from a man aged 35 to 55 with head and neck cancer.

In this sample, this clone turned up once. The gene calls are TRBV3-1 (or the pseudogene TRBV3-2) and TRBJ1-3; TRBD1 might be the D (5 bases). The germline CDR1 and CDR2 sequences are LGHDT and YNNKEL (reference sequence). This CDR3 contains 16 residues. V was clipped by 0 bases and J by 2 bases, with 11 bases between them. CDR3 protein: CASSQEVRATGNTIYF. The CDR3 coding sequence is TGTGCCAGCAGCCAAGAGGTCAGGGCAACTGGAAACACCATATATTTT.

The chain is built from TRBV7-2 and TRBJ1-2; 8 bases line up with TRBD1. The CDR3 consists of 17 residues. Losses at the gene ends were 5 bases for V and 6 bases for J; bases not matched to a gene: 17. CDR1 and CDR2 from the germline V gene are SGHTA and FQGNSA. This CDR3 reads CASSAPWPQDRVHGYTF. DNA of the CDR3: TGTGCCAGCAGCGCCCCTTGGCCGCAGGACAGGGTCCATGGCTACACCTTC.